This TCR beta chain is from a study of CD8+ T cells in alopecia areata. The study, taken as a whole, reports: Alopecia totalis/universalis scalp especially showed more expanded CD8+ clones than normal scalp. Scalp sequencing also captures normal skin's resident alphabeta T cells.

The germline V gene has CDR1 SGHRS and CDR2 YFSETQ. This CDR3 spans 17 amino acids. Unmatched junction bases numbered 11, after V lost 4 bases and J lost 0 bases. As regards this clone: The antigen is undetermined.

Following RNA extraction, reverse transcription yielded cDNA that acted as the sequencing template. Assay used: immunoSEQ multiplex PCR; TCRdb lists only in-frame clones, some missing. The sample holds about 200,000 clones; just over 55% are singletons and the top ten take nearly 5%. The authors sorted CD4+ and CD8+ T cells from PBMCs. The chain has TRBV5-1 and TRBJ2-7; 9 bases agree with TRBD2. Material: CD8+ T cells sorted from blood. This TCR was recovered from a human donor in good health. CDR3 DNA sequence: TGCGCCAGCAGCGTATCCCCTAGCGGGGCCTACTCCTACGAGCAGTACTTC. Amino acids: CASSVSPSGAYSYEQYF.